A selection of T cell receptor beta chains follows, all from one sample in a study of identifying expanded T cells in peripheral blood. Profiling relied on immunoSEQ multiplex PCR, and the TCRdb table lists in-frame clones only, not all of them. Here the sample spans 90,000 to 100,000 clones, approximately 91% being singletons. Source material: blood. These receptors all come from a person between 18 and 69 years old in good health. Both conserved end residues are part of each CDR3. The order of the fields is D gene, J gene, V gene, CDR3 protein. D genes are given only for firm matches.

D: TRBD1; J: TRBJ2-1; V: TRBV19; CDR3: CASRAGTELYNEQFF
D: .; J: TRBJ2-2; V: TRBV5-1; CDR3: CASSLYGEDTGELFF
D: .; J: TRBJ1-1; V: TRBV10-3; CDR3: CAISVRNTEAFF
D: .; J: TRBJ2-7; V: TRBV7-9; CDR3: CASSFGSLDEQYF
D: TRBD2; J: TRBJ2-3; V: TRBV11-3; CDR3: CASSLGLAGGTDTQYF
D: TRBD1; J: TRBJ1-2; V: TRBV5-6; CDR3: CASSSTGLTYGYTF
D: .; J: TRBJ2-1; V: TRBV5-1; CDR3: CASSFGQGTNEQFF
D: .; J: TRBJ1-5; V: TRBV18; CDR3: CASSPLSTNSNQPQHF
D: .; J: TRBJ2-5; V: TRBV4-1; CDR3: CASSQYSGAQETQYF
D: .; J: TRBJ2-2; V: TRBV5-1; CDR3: CASSLGGNTGELFF
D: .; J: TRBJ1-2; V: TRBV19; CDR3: CASSVGDYGYTF
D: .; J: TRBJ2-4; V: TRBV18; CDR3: CASSPTDSLWENIQYF